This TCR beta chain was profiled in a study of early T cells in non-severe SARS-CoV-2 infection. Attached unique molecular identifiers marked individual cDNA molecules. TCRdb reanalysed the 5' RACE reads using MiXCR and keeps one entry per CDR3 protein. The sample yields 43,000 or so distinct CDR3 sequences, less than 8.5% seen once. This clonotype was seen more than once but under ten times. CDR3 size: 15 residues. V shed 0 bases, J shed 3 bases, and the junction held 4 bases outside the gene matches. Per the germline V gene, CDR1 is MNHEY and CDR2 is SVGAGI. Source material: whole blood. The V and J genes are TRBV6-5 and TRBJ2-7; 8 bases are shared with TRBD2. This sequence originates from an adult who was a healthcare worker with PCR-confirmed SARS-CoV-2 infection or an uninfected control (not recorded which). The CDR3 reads CASSYSSGGLYEQYF. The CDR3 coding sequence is TGTGCCAGCAGTTACTCCAGCGGGGGTCTCTACGAGCAGTACTTC.